The 28 T cell receptor beta chains below all came from one sample that was sequenced in a study of OX40 agonist ivuxolimab in advanced cancers. TCRdb's copy holds only in-frame clones and misses some; the assay was immunoSEQ multiplex PCR. The sample carries about 22,000 clones, over 80% recorded once. The specimen comprised CD4+ or CD8+ T cells sorted from blood, sampled in a trial of the OX40 agonist ivuxolimab. The receptor source for this set is an adult with an advanced solid tumor such as melanoma, head and neck, liver or kidney cancer.

V is TRBV27 and J is TRBJ2-1; 13 nucleotides line up with TRBD2. The CDR3 length is 13 residues. V gave up 7 bases and J gave up 13 bases; unmatched junction bases: 7. Germline CDR1 is MNHEY and CDR2 is SMNVEV (reference sequence). The CDR3 is CASNARTSGSQFF. In DNA, the CDR3 is TGTGCCAGCAACGCTAGGACTAGCGGGAGTCAGTTCTTC.

This chain uses TRBV9 with TRBJ2-6; 7 positions match TRBD1. The V gene's germline CDR1 is SGDLS and CDR2 YYNGEE. The V gene end was trimmed by 0 bases and the J gene end by 0 bases; junction bases not matched to a gene: 9. The CDR3 contains 19 residues. CDR3 amino acids: CASSVGLWDRSSGANVLTF. The CDR3 DNA sequence: TGTGCCAGCAGCGTAGGCCTTTGGGACAGATCCTCTGGGGCCAACGTCCTGACTTTC.

The rearrangement joins TRBV19 to TRBJ1-2; the D is unclear. Trimming left V 4 bases short and J 1 base short, with 16 bases between. Germline CDR1 reads LNHDA; CDR2 reads SQIVND (reference sequence). The CDR3 has 16 residues. The CDR3 loop reads CASSTGYTPDNYGYTF. CDR3 nucleotides: TGTGCCAGTAGTACCGGGTACACACCAGATAACTATGGCTACACCTTC.

V gene TRBV7-2 combines with J gene TRBJ2-7, with 9 positions matching TRBD2. This CDR3 spans 15 amino acids. Germline V lookup: CDR1 SGHTA, CDR2 FQGNSA. The ends lost 1 base at V and 5 bases at J; junction bases unmatched: 6. The CDR3 is CASSLGWAGGDEQYF. CDR3 bases: TGTGCCAGCAGCTTAGGCTGGGCGGGAGGGGACGAGCAGTACTTC.

V and J are TRBV5-1 and TRBJ2-7; 8 bases match TRBD1. Per the germline V gene, CDR1 is SGHRS and CDR2 is YFSETQ. The CDR3 has 15 amino acids. Germline trimming cut 4 bases from V and 5 bases from J; bases unmatched to any gene: 11. Here the CDR3 reads CASSPGTGNNNEQYF. For the CDR3, the DNA is TGCGCCAGCAGCCCAGGGACAGGCAACAACAACGAGCAGTACTTC.

This clone was found a few times. The chain recombines TRBV11-3 with TRBJ1-6; D is unresolved. The CDR3 loop spans 13 amino acids. Germline CDR1 and CDR2: SGHNT and YENEEA. Trimming removed 5 bases from V and 10 bases from J, with 12 bases in between. CDR3 bases: TGTGCCAGCAGCGAGGGAACAATCTCACCCCTCCACTTT. Its translation: CASSEGTISPLHF.

This rearrangement joins TRBV28 to TRBJ1-3, with 9 bases aligning to TRBD1. Per germline, CDR1 MDHEN and CDR2 SYDVKM. CDR3 size: 17 residues. Trimming at V came to 0 bases and at J to 2 bases, leaving 5 bases not matched to a gene. This CDR3 reads CASSLWDRDRAGNTIYF. The CDR3 DNA reads as TGTGCCAGCAGTTTATGGGACCGGGACAGGGCTGGAAACACCATATATTTT.

The chain is built from TRBV19 and TRBJ1-1; D is uncertain. Trimming removed 8 bases at V and 3 bases at J, with 13 bases between. Per the germline V gene, CDR1 is LNHDA and CDR2 is SQIVND (reference sequence). This CDR3 region has 13 residues. The CDR3 reads CASSTGSYTEAFF. CDR3 coding DNA: TGTGCCAGTTCGACCGGTTCTTACACTGAAGCTTTCTTT.

V usage is TRBV29-1 and J usage is TRBJ2-7; D possibly corresponds to TRBD2 (5 bases). The V gene lost 4 bases and the J gene lost 3 bases, with 13 bases spanning the gap. CDR1 and CDR2 (germline): SQVTM, ANQGSEA. The CDR3 runs to 13 residues. CDR3: CSVASVGSYEQYF. In DNA form, the CDR3 reads TGCAGCGTTGCATCCGTGGGGAGCTACGAGCAGTACTTC.

The V call is TRBV11-2, the J call TRBJ2-7; TRBD2 matches 10 bases. CDR1 is SGHAT, CDR2 FQNNGV, per germline. Trimming removed 4 bases from V and 7 bases from J; junction bases left unmatched: 4. The CDR3 length is 13 residues. The CDR3 reads CASSSPTSGEQYF. CDR3 nucleotides: TGTGCCAGCAGCTCCCCGACTAGCGGGGAGCAGTACTTC.

The chain links TRBV10-3 to TRBJ2-1; 11 bases map to TRBD2. The CDR3 loop spans 18 amino acids. CDR1 and CDR2 (germline): ENHRY, SYGVKD. J gave up 1 base and V 3 bases, and 8 bases lay outside the gene matches. CDR3 sequence: CAISDRLAGNPSYNEQFF. The CDR3 nucleotides are TGTGCCATCAGTGACCGACTAGCGGGAAACCCGTCCTACAATGAGCAGTTCTTC.

The CDR3 here is CAAGTRASGTQYF. Written as DNA, the CDR3 is TGTGCGGCCGGGACTAGGGCGAGTGGAACGCAGTATTTT. V gene TRBV9 combines with J gene TRBJ2-3, with 8 bases lining up with TRBD2. The germline CDR1 and CDR2 sequences are SGDLS and YYNGEE. The CDR3 totals 13 residues.

By share, this clone ranks as medium-sized (0.01 to 0.1%). The V gene is TRBV19, the J gene TRBJ1-2; TRBD1 might be the D (5 bases). Deletions cut 2 bases from V and 6 bases from J, with 16 bases between. CDR1 is LNHDA and CDR2 is SQIVND in the germline V gene (reference sequence). There are 15 residues in the CDR3. This chain's CDR3 is CASSILQAFFDGYTF. CDR3 DNA sequence: TGTGCCAGTAGTATACTACAGGCTTTTTTCGATGGCTACACCTTC.

The rearrangement links TRBV6-6 to TRBJ2-7, with a tentative D call TRBD2 (6 bases). Germline CDR1 MNHNY, CDR2 SVGAGI (reference sequence). The CDR3 covers 13 residues. V was clipped by 0 bases and J by 3 bases, with 6 bases between them. The CDR3 bases are TGTGCCAGCAGTTACTCGGAGGGCTACGAGCAGTACTTC. Translating gives CASSYSEGYEQYF.

In DNA, the CDR3 is TGTGCCAGCAGCTTAGGAGGGGGCTACAATGAGCAGTTCTTC. Its translation: CASSLGGGYNEQFF. The chain combines TRBV7-9 with TRBJ2-1; possible D gene TRBD1, 6 bases. The germline V gene encodes CDR1 SEHNR and CDR2 FQNEAQ (reference sequence). The CDR3 runs 14 residues. V shed 1 base and J shed 3 bases, with 7 bases lying between them.

This chain uses TRBV29-1 with TRBJ2-7; TRBD2 agrees at 8 bases. V gave up 5 bases and J gave up 2 bases; unmatched junction bases: 5. The CDR3 has 13 amino acids. Germline assignment: CDR1 SQVTM and CDR2 ANQGSEA. The CDR3 sequence: CSVILADAYEQYF. The CDR3 nucleotides are TGCAGCGTTATACTAGCGGATGCCTACGAGCAGTACTTC.

This chain joins TRBV5-6 and TRBJ2-2; D is uncertain. Germline assignment: CDR1 SGHDT and CDR2 YYEEEE. V gave up 0 bases and J gave up 7 bases, with 7 bases separating them. This CDR3 contains 13 residues. The CDR3 DNA is TGTGCCAGCAGCTTGGCCCGTGGCGGGGAGCTGTTTTTT. Its protein is CASSLARGGELFF.

The chain is built from TRBV18 and TRBJ2-7; D uncertain. The CDR3 is 13 residues long. V lost 5 bases to trimming and J lost 0 bases, with 8 bases between them. CDR1 is KGHSH, CDR2 LQKENI, per germline. CDR3: CASSTRSSYEQYF. In DNA form, the CDR3 reads TGTGCCAGCTCAACAAGGAGCTCCTACGAGCAGTACTTC.

Only a few counts were recorded for this clone. The chain combines TRBV27 with TRBJ2-7; no firm D call. Trimming cost V 5 bases and J 3 bases, with 11 bases left between them. Germline V gives CDR1 MNHEY, CDR2 SMNVEV (reference sequence). The CDR3 is 13 residues long. CDR3 in DNA: TGTGCCAGCAGTATAGGACCAATCTACGAGCAGTACTTC. It codes for CASSIGPIYEQYF.

This chain joins TRBV10-1 and TRBJ2-3, with 8 nucleotides matching TRBD2. The germline CDR1 and CDR2 sequences are WNHNN and SYGVQD (reference sequence). The CDR3 loop spans 15 amino acids. V gave up 0 bases and J gave up 4 bases; unmatched junction bases: 3. CDR3 sequence reads: CASSESSGSPDTQYF. For the CDR3, the DNA is TGCGCCAGCAGTGAGTCAAGCGGGAGCCCAGATACGCAGTATTTT.

This clone showed up just once. V gene TRBV9 combines with J gene TRBJ2-7; 7 bases are a match to TRBD1. This CDR3 region has 14 residues. Germline assignment: CDR1 SGDLS and CDR2 YYNGEE. Unmatched junction bases numbered 5, after V lost 2 bases and J lost 3 bases. The CDR3 here is CASSVSDRVYEQYF. The CDR3, as DNA: TGTGCCAGCAGCGTGTCCGACAGGGTCTACGAGCAGTACTTC.

The chain is built from TRBV11-2 and TRBJ1-3; a possible D gene is TRBD1 (6 bases). Germline values: CDR1 SGHAT, CDR2 FQNNGV. Trimming stripped 5 bases from V and 9 bases from J, with 20 bases between. The CDR3 covers 15 residues. CDR3 region: CASSLSRGTGATIYF. The CDR3 DNA reads TGTGCCAGCAGCCTCTCCAGGGGAACCGGTGCCACCATATATTTT.

The V call is TRBV6-5, the J call TRBJ1-2, with no clear D. Germline V gene sequence: CDR1 MNHEY, CDR2 SVGAGI. The germline V and J ends were trimmed by 2 bases and 7 bases, with 11 bases remaining between them. The CDR3 length is 13 residues. The CDR3 coding sequence is TGTGCCAGCAGTTACGAGGTTGGTGGTGGCTACACCTTC. Encoded protein: CASSYEVGGGYTF.

In its sample, this clone is medium-sized. V is TRBV5-1 and J is TRBJ2-1, with 11 positions matching TRBD2. CDR1 is SGHRS and CDR2 is YFSETQ in the germline V gene. The CDR3 is 14 residues long. V lost 9 bases to trimming and J lost 8 bases; unmatched junction nucleotides: 10. CDR3: CATKLAGGLDEQFF. CDR3 in DNA: TGCGCCACCAAGCTAGCGGGAGGTTTGGATGAGCAGTTCTTC.

The J gene is TRBJ1-5, the V gene TRBV2; D perhaps matches TRBD1 (6 bases). Germline values: CDR1 SNHLY, CDR2 FYNNEI. CDR3 length: 17 residues. Trimming removed 6 bases from V and 2 bases from J, with 20 bases in between. This chain's CDR3 is CASRPPEGGQRNQPQHF. For the CDR3, the DNA is TGTGCCAGCAGGCCCCCAGAGGGGGGACAACGCAATCAGCCCCAGCATTTT.

This chain joins TRBV15 and TRBJ2-7; 7 positions match TRBD2. V lost 0 bases, J lost 9 bases, and 14 bases stayed unmatched. This CDR3 has 16 residues. Germline CDR1 LNHNV, CDR2 YYDKDF (reference sequence). DNA for the CDR3: TGTGCCACCAGCAGAGATAGGGGAGGGGAAGCCCATGGGCAGTACTTC. Protein: CATSRDRGGEAHGQYF.

This clone was observed once. The chain is built from TRBV6-6 and TRBJ1-6, with D unclear. Germline CDR1 and CDR2: MNHNY and SVGAGI (reference sequence). The CDR3 loop spans 14 amino acids. Trimming shortened V by 2 bases and J by 7 bases, and 9 bases separated the two germline ends. The CDR3 DNA sequence: TGTGCCAGCAGTTACCAAGAAGGGAATTCACCCCTCCACTTT. Its translation is CASSYQEGNSPLHF.

The V gene is TRBV7-6, the J gene TRBJ2-7; 9 bases map to TRBD1. The CDR3 covers 14 residues. Per the germline V gene, CDR1 is SGHVS and CDR2 is FNYEAQ. V lost 3 bases to trimming and J lost 2 bases; unmatched junction nucleotides: 2. CDR3 sequence (DNA): TGTGCCAGCAGCTTGGGACAGGGCACCTACGAGCAGTACTTC. This encodes CASSLGQGTYEQYF.